This T cell receptor (beta chain) originates from a study of shared clonotypes between healthy human individuals. As processed by the authors: ImmunoSEQ output held junction-only sequences without quality scores, so filtering differed. Measured with immunoSEQ multiplex PCR; TCRdb has only the in-frame clones, and not every one. For V, J and clone size, that table is used; D and trimming come from the DNA. The sample lists 1,400,000 or so clones; just under 99% were seen once. Study observations and caveats: What rarefaction showed was incomplete sorted-subset sequencing despite large depth. Memory subsets had estimated richness that was generally smaller than that of naive subsets.

With 5 bases removed from V and 4 bases from J, the gap between germline ends came to 14 bases. Germline CDR1 KGHSH, CDR2 LQKENI. The CDR3 has 15 amino acids. The healthy adult donors were HIV-negative and reported no recent acute infections or vaccinations. As concerns this clone: The antigen is not known.

The chain carries TRBV18 and TRBJ2-2; D unclear. The specimen was naive CD4+ T cells sorted from blood. Subset given: CD45RA+ positively selected. This sequence was found in a young man in good health. The CDR3 protein is CASSRLEMSTGELFF. The CDR3 DNA reads TGTGCCAGCTCAAGGCTAGAAATGAGCACCGGGGAGCTGTTTTTT.